Listed below are T cell receptor beta chains from one sample, sequenced in a study of blood T cell repertoires in COVID-19. Assay: immunoSEQ multiplex PCR; the TCRdb copy retains only in-frame clones and omits some. The table shows about 210,000 clones, with about nine tenths occurring only once. Sequenced: peripheral blood. The receptors here all came from a man aged 18 to 29 with active or convalescent COVID-19. Both conserved end residues are part of each CDR3. D genes are given only for firm matches.

. TRBJ1-1 TRBV7-9 TGTGCCAGCAGCTTAGTTCTGGATGTGTTTAGGGGTAGGTACACTGAAGCTTTCTTT CASSLVLDVFRGRYTEAFF
. TRBJ2-7 TRBV5-4 TGTGCCAGCAGCTCCACCCGTGGAGGGGGCGAATACGAGCAGTACTTC CASSSTRGGGEYEQYF
. TRBJ2-2 TRBV2 TGTGCCAGCAGTGAAAACAAGCGGGCCGGGGAGCTGTTTTTT CASSENKRAGELFF
. TRBJ2-5 TRBV11-2 TGTGCCAGCAGCTTAGGAGGTAGCAGTGAGACCCAGTACTTC CASSLGGSSETQYF
TRBD1 TRBJ2-2 TRBV5-1 TGCGCCAGCAGCTTTGCCGGGACAGGGGGCGGATTCAAGGTCGGGGAGCTGTTTTTT CASSFAGTGGGFKVGELFF
. TRBJ1-1 TRBV12-3/TRBV12-4 TGTGCCCAAAGACCCGGGGTAGGGACTGAAGCTTTCTTT CAQRPGVGTEAFF
. TRBJ2-6 TRBV29-1 TGCAGCGTTGAAGGGGACTTCTCAGACTCTGGGGCCAACGTCCTGACTTTC CSVEGDFSDSGANVLTF
TRBD1 TRBJ1-6 TRBV10-2 TGCGCCAGCACACCAGGGGGGAGTTATTCACCCCTCCACTTT CASTPGGSYSPLHF
. TRBJ2-3 TRBV3-1/TRBV3-2 TGTGCCAGCAGCCAAGGTTCTTTCCGGCAGTATTTT CASSQGSFRQYF
TRBD2 TRBJ2-5 TRBV7-2 TGTGCCAGCAGCTTAGCTAGCGGGAGAAAGACCCAGTACTTC CASSLASGRKTQYF
. TRBJ2-2 TRBV7-2 TGTGCCAGCAGCCTGAACGTAGGTTTAGCGGATAACACCGGGGAGCTGTTTTTT CASSLNVGLADNTGELFF
. TRBJ2-1 TRBV11-3 TGTGCCAGCAGCTATGGGGCCAGACACAATGAGCAGTTCTTC CASSYGARHNEQFF